This T cell receptor (beta chain) is from a study of T cells in localized non-small cell lung cancer. Sequencing was performed with immunoSEQ multiplex PCR; in TCRdb, only in-frame clones are kept and a portion is missing. The sample has around 41,000 clones, about 85% seen once. CDR3 size: 14 residues. V was cut by 0 bases and J by 6 bases, with 9 bases left in between. Germline V gene data show CDR1 as PRHDT and CDR2 as FYEKMQ (reference sequence). Study-wide results and caveats: Paired adjacent lung recovered a median roughly 54 of the top 100 tumor clones. Investigators sequenced only a single tumor region, leaving heterogeneity possible. Uninvolved adjacent lung showed the highest T cell clonality, exceeding tumor. Longer overall survival was seen with higher T cell density measured in blood.

Concerning this clone: The antigen is unknown.

This receptor was identified in a woman between 18 and 50 years old with stage III lung adenocarcinoma. This chain joins TRBV13 and TRBJ1-5; D unresolved. The starting material was peripheral blood, obtained before any cancer treatment. In DNA form, the CDR3 reads TGTGCCAGCAGCTTAGGCGGGGTGGGTCAGCCCCAGCATTTT. Its protein is CASSLGGVGQPQHF. Filled out from reference TRBV13 and TRBJ1-5, the complete variable domain reads AAGVIQSPRHLIKEKRETATLKCYPIPRHDTVYWYQQGPGQDPQFLISFYEKMQSDKGSIPDRFSAQQFSDYHSELNMSSLELGDSALYFCASSLGGVGQPQHFGDGTRLSIL.